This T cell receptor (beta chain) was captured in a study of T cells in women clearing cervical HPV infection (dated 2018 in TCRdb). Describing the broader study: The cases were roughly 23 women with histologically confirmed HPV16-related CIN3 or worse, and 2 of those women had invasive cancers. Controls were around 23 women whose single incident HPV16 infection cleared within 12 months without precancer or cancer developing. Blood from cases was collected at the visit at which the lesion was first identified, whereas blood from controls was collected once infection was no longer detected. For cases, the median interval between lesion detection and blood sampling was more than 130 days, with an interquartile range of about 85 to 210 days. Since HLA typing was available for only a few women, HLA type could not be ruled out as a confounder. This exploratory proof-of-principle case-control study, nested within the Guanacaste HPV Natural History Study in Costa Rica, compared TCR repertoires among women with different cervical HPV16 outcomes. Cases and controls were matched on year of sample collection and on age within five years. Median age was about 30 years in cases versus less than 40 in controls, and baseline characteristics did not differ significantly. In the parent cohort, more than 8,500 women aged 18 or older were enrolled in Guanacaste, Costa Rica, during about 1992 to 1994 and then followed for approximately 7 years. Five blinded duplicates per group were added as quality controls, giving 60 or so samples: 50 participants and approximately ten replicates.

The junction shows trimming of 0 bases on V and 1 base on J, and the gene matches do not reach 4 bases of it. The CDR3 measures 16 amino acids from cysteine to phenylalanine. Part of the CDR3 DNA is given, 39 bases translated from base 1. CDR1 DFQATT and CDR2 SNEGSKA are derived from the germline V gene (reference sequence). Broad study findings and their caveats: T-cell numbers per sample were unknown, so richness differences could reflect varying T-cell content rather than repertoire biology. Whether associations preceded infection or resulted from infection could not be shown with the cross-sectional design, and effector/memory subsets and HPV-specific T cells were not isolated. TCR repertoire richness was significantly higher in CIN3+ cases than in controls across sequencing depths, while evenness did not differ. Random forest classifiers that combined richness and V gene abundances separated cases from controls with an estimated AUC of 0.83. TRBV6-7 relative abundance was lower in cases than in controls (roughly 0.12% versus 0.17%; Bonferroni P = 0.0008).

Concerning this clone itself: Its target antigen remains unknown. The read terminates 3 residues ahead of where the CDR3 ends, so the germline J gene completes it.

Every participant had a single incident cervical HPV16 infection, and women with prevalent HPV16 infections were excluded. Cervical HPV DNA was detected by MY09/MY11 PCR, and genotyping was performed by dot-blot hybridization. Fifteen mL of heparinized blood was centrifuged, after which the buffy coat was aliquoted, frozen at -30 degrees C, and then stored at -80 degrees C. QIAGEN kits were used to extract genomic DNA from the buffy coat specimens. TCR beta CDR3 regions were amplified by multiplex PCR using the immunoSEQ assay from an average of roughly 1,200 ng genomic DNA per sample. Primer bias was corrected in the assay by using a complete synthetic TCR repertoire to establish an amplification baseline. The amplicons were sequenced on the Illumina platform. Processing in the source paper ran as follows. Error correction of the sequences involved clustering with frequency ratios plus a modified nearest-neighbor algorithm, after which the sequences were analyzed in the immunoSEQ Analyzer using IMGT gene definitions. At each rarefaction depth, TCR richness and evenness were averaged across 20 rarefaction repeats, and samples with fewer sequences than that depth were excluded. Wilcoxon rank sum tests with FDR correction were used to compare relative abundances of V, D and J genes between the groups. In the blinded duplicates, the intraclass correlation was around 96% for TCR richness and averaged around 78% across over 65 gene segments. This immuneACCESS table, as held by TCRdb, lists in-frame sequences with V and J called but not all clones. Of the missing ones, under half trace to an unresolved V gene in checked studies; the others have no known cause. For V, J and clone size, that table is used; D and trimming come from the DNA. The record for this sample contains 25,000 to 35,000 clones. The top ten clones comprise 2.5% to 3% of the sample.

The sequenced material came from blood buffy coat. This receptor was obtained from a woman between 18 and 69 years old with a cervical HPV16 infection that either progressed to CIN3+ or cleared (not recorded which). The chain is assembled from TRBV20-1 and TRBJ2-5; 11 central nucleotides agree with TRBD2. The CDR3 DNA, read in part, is TGCAGTGCTAGAGACCAACTAGCGGGAGTCCAAGAGACC. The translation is CSARDQLAGVQET. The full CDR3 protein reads CSARDQLAGVQETQYF.